These 15 T cell receptor beta chains were sequenced from one sample in a study of blood T cell repertoires in COVID-19. The protocol was immunoSEQ multiplex PCR, while the TCRdb copy is restricted to in-frame clones and leaves out a portion. The sample has 250,000 to 350,000 clones; over 75% are singletons. Sequencing used PBMCs or T cells enriched from blood (not recorded which). The receptors originated from a woman aged 25 to 45 who had recovered from COVID-19.

The CDR3 loop is CASSLGIWGTGNYGYTF. The CDR3 DNA reads TGTGCCAGCAGCTTGGGGATTTGGGGGACAGGGAACTATGGCTACACCTTC. This chain joins TRBV5-6 and TRBJ1-2; 9 bases agree with TRBD1. Germline CDR1 SGHDT, CDR2 YYEEEE. V shed 0 bases and J 2 bases; nucleotides not matched to a gene: 8. This CDR3 is built from 17 residues.

The genes are TRBV18 and TRBJ1-6, with 7 positions matching TRBD1. Per germline, CDR1 KGHSH and CDR2 LQKENI. This CDR3 has 16 residues. The V segment lost 5 bases and the J segment 1 base; nucleotides outside the gene matches: 5. The CDR3 nucleotides are TGTGCCAGCTCAAAAACACAGGGGTCCTATAATTCACCCCTCCACTTT. Protein sequence: CASSKTQGSYNSPLHF. Variable domain in full (rest from reference TRBV18 and TRBJ1-6): NAGVMQNPRHLVRRRGQEARLRCSPMKGHSHVYWYRQLPEEGLKFMVYLQKENIIDESGMPKERFSAEFPKEGPSILRIQQVVRGDSAAYFCASSKTQGSYNSPLHFGNGTRLTVT.

This chain connects TRBV14 to TRBJ2-1; D is ambiguous. The CDR3 contains 13 residues. Germline CDR1 and CDR2: SGHDN and FVKESK. V was pared by 8 bases and J by 0 bases, with 8 bases between. CDR3 protein: CASAMSSYNEQFF. CDR3 nucleotides: TGTGCCAGCGCCATGAGCTCCTACAATGAGCAGTTCTTC.

The rearrangement joins TRBV19 to TRBJ2-1; 7 bases fit TRBD2. Germline-derived CDR1 and CDR2 are LNHDA and SQIVND (reference sequence). J lost 0 bases, V lost 4 bases, and 0 bases had no gene match. The CDR3 totals 14 residues. The CDR3 nucleotides are TGTGCCAGTAGTAGCGGGGGCTCCTACAATGAGCAGTTCTTC. It is translated as CASSSGGSYNEQFF.

This sequence joins TRBV2 and TRBJ2-1; tentative D call: TRBD1 (6 bases). Germline loops: CDR1 SNHLY, CDR2 FYNNEI. The CDR3 is 19 amino acids. The V end was cut by 10 bases, the J end by 4 bases, with 32 bases between. CDR3 nucleotides: TGTGCCACACACGTGTCGGACGAATTGGACAGAGCACGATACAATGAGCAGTTCTTC. It codes for CATHVSDELDRARYNEQFF. The variable domain in full, completed from reference TRBV2 and TRBJ2-1, reads EPEVTQTPSHQVTQMGQEVILRCVPISNHLYFYWYRQILGQKVEFLVSFYNNEISEKSEIFDDQFSVERPDGSNFTLKIRSTKLEDSAMYFCATHVSDELDRARYNEQFFGPGTRLTVL.

The chain couples TRBV27 to TRBJ2-1, with D unclear. The CDR3 loop spans 13 amino acids. Germline CDR1 and CDR2: MNHEY and SMNVEV (reference sequence). V shed 7 bases and J shed 5 bases, with 12 bases lying between them. The CDR3 bases are TGTGCCAGCACTGTGGCCATACACAATGAGCAGTTCTTC. It yields the protein CASTVAIHNEQFF.

The rearrangement links TRBV7-8 to TRBJ1-2, with D perhaps TRBD1 (6 bases). CDR3 length: 16 amino acids. The ends were cut back, 0 bases at V and 5 bases at J, with 16 bases in the middle. The V gene's germline CDR1 is SGHVS and CDR2 FQNEAQ. Written as DNA, the CDR3 is TGTGCCAGCAGCTTAGCAACGGACAGTTCTACTTATGGCTACACCTTC. As protein: CASSLATDSSTYGYTF.

The chain has TRBV7-9 and TRBJ1-6; D is unresolved. The length of the CDR3 is 13 residues. V lost 1 base and J lost 6, with 4 bases in between. Germline loops: CDR1 SEHNR, CDR2 FQNEAQ (reference sequence). The CDR3 reads CASSLVFNSPLHF. In nucleotides, the CDR3 is TGTGCCAGCAGCTTAGTATTTAATTCACCCCTCCACTTT.

Here the CDR3 DNA reads TGTGCCAGCAGCCGGAGGACTAGCGGGAGGGCCCGGGAGGAGACCCAGTACTTC. It translates to CASSRRTSGRAREETQYF. The rearrangement links TRBV3-1 (or the pseudogene TRBV3-2) to TRBJ2-5; TRBD2 aligns across 15 bases. The CDR3 runs 18 residues. The J segment lost 5 bases and the V segment lost 4 bases, leaving 11 bases of the junction unmatched. The germline gives CDR1 LGHDT, CDR2 YNNKEL (reference sequence).

V is TRBV27 and J is TRBJ2-3, with a weak D call TRBD2 (7 bases). This CDR3 spans 17 amino acids. The V gene lost 2 bases and the J gene lost 0 bases, with 15 bases spanning the gap. The germline gives CDR1 MNHEY, CDR2 SMNVEV (reference sequence). CDR3 in amino acids: CASSLRSGRGSTDTQYF. Written as DNA, the CDR3 is TGTGCCAGCAGTTTACGGAGTGGGAGGGGGAGCACAGATACGCAGTATTTT.

This clone was picked up a small number of times. This sequence joins TRBV5-1 and TRBJ1-2, with TRBD1 matching over 9 bases. The CDR3 extends over 15 amino acids. V shed 5 bases, J shed 0 bases, and the junction held 5 bases outside the gene matches. From germline, CDR1 is SGHRS and CDR2 YFSETQ. The CDR3 DNA reads as TGCGCCAGCAGTCAGGGACAGGGAACTAACTATGGCTACACCTTC. Translated, it gives CASSQGQGTNYGYTF.

V is TRBV5-6 and J is TRBJ1-5; 8 bases map to TRBD1. This CDR3 has 14 amino acids. CDR1 SGHDT and CDR2 YYEEEE come from the germline V gene. V lost 4 bases and J lost 6; bases outside the gene matches: 6. CDR3 sequence (DNA): TGTGCCAGCAGCCCAGGACAGGGCGGTCAGCCCCAGCATTTT. It is translated as CASSPGQGGQPQHF.

The rearrangement links TRBV3-1 (or the pseudogene TRBV3-2) to TRBJ2-6, with TRBD1 matching over 7 bases. This CDR3 has 16 residues. Germline CDR1 and CDR2: LGHDT and YNNKEL (reference sequence). With 5 bases clipped from V and 0 bases from J, the junction kept 4 bases outside the gene matches. The chain's CDR3 is CASSAAGGSGANVLTF. CDR3 bases: TGTGCCAGCAGCGCAGCAGGGGGCTCTGGGGCCAACGTCCTGACTTTC.

The chain employs TRBV5-1 and TRBJ2-1; 7 bases agree with TRBD2. V shed 3 bases and J 0 bases; nucleotides not matched to a gene: 6. Germline V CDR1 and CDR2: SGHRS, YFSETQ. The CDR3 runs to 16 residues. Written as DNA, the CDR3 is TGCGCCAGCAGCTCGAAAGCGGGAAGCTCCTACAATGAGCAGTTCTTC. Residues: CASSSKAGSSYNEQFF.

The chain employs TRBV30 and TRBJ1-1; tentatively, D is TRBD1 (5 bases). This CDR3 comprises 15 residues. CDR1 and CDR2 (germline): GTSNPN, SVGIG (reference sequence). V was cut by 0 bases and J by 4 bases, with 15 bases left in between. This CDR3 is CAWSVSPRRGTEAFF. CDR3 sequence (DNA): TGTGCCTGGAGTGTATCTCCCAGAAGGGGCACTGAAGCTTTCTTT.